The rows below give T cell receptor beta chains drawn from one sample of a study of T cells in Graves' hyperthyroidism and ophthalmopathy. TCRdb reprocessed the multiplex PCR reads via MiXCR and lists one record per CDR3 protein. The sample lists about 640,000 distinct CDR3 sequences, around 20% occurring once. Sample: blood. The receptors were gathered from a man aged 30-40 years with Graves' ophthalmopathy. Each CDR3 is given without its conserved first and last residue.

v_gene	j_gene	CDR3aa
TRBV6-6	TRBJ2-2	ASSYSTRRELF
TRBV28	TRBJ2-7	ASSFPGEVLSEQY
TRBV6-2/TRBV6-3	TRBJ1-6	ASSLGQGDSPLH
TRBV4-1	TRBJ1-2	ASSHPRDREYGYT
TRBV30	TRBJ1-5	AWSEGGEQPQH
TRBV5-1	TRBJ1-1	ASSLDGTFRGVNTEAF
TRBV29-1	TRBJ1-4	SVEQGSNEKLF
TRBV7-9	TRBJ1-4	ASSYPGTGGEVNEKLF
TRBV28	TRBJ2-1	ATKLYREQF
TRBV11-2	TRBJ2-5	ASSFTGGGGSETQY
TRBV5-5	TRBJ2-3	ASSWPRLELPTDTQY
TRBV6-5	TRBJ2-2	ASIFGGLDGGELF
TRBV4-1	TRBJ2-7	ASSQDERRFSSYEQY
TRBV7-2	TRBJ1-2	ASSLKDGYT
TRBV3-1	TRBJ2-5	ASSQGASGRATQY
TRBV4-3	TRBJ2-7	ASSQERGRWYEQY
TRBV19	TRBJ2-2	ASSMWRRARELF
TRBV3-1	TRBJ1-1	ASSPAGALYTEAF
TRBV4-1	TRBJ1-1	ASSPQQGAVTEAF
TRBV28	TRBJ1-5	ASSLHRGGNQPQH
TRBV6-1	TRBJ2-5	ASSSHLSPLGETQY
TRBV20-1	TRBJ2-3	SASGRGADTQY
TRBV20-1	TRBJ1-6	SAHVTGAHNSPLH
TRBV28	TRBJ2-7	ASSPRQGLGEQY
TRBV9	TRBJ2-2	ASSVGGELF
TRBV14	TRBJ2-3	ASSQGRAWLTDTQY
TRBV10-2	TRBJ2-2	ASRGTGELF
TRBV20-1	TRBJ2-3	SALGLAGRADTQY